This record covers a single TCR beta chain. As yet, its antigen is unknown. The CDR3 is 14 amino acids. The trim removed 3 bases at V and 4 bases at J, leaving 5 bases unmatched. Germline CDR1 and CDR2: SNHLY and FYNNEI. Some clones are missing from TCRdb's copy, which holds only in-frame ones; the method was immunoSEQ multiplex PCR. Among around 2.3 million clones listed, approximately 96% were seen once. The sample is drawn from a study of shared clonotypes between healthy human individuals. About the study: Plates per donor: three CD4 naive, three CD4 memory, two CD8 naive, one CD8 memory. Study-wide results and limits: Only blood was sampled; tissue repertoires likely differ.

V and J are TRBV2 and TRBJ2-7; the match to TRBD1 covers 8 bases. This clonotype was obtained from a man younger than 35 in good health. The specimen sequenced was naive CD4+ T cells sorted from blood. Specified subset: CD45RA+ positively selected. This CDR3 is CASSEQGAKYEQYF. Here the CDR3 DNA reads TGTGCCAGCAGTGAGCAGGGGGCGAAATACGAGCAGTACTTC.